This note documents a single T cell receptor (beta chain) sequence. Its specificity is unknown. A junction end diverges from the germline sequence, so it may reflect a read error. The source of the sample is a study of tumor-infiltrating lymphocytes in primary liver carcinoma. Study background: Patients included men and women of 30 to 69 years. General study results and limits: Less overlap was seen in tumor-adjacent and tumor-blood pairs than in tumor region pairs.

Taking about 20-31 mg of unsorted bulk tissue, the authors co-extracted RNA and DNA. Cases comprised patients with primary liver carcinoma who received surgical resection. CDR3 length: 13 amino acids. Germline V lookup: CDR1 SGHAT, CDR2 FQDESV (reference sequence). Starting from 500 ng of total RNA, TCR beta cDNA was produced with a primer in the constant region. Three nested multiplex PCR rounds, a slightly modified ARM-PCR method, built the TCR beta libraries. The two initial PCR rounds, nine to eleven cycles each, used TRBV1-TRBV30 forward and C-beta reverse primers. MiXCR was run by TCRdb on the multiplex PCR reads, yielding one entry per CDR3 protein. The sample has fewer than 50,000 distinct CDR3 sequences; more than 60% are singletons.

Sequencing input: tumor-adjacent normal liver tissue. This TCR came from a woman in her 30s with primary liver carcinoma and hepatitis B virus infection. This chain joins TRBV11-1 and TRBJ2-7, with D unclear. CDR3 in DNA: TGTGCCAGCAGCTTAGGACACCCCCGCGAGCTGTACTTC. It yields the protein CASSLGHPRELYF.